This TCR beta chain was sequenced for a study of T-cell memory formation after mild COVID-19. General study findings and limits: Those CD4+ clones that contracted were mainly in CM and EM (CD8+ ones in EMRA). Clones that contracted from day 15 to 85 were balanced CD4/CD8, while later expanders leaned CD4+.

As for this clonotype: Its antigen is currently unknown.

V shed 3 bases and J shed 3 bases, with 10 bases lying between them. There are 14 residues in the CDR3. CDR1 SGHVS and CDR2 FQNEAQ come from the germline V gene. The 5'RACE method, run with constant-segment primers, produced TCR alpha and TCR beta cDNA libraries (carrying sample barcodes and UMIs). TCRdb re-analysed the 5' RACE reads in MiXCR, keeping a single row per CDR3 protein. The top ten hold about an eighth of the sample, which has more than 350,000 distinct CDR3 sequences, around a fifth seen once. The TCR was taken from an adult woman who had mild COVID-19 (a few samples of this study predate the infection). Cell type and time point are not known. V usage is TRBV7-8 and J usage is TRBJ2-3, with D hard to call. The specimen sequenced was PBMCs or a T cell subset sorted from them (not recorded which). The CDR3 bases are TGTGCCAGCAGCTTGGTAATGCGAACAGATACGCAGTATTTT. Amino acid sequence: CASSLVMRTDTQYF.